This TCR beta chain was retrieved from a study of brain T cells in children with intractable seizures. To note about this clone: Its target is unknown.

Generated by immunoSEQ multiplex PCR, the TCRdb table keeps only in-frame clones and is missing some. This table has about 320,000 clones, more than 85% appearing once. Germline loops: CDR1 MNHNS, CDR2 SASEGT. There are 16 residues in the CDR3. V was shortened by 1 base and J by 6 bases, with 18 bases between the two germline ends. Study-level results: Patients' HCMV serostatus was unknown; virus specificity rests on CDR3 similarity alone.

Time point described: blood from clinic visit 5 months post-surgery; TSC patient then seizure free. Only cases whose brain tissue showed the highest T cell transcript signatures were sequenced. The receptor was derived from a boy under two years old with tuberous sclerosis and intractable seizures. Specimen: peripheral blood, collected about 5 months after surgery. The V gene is TRBV6-1, the J gene TRBJ1-2; weak D call: TRBD1 (5 bases). CDR3 DNA sequence: TGTGCCAGCAGTGAAGGTTTGTGGCGGGGCTATGATGGCTACACCTTC. Translated, it gives CASSEGLWRGYDGYTF.